This T cell receptor (beta chain) comes out of a study of T cell responses to AZD1222 COVID-19 vaccine. The V gene lost 1 base and the J gene lost 4 bases, with 13 bases spanning the gap. The CDR3 loop spans 15 amino acids. CDR1 is LNHDA and CDR2 is SQIVND in the germline V gene (reference sequence). Sequencing was performed with immunoSEQ multiplex PCR; in TCRdb, only in-frame clones are kept and a portion is missing. The sample consists of roughly 99,000 clones, around 90% of them appearing once. This sample comprised peripheral blood, obtained 28 days after the second AZD1222 dose. The V and J genes are TRBV19 and TRBJ1-1, with a possible D match to TRBD1 (6 bases). This TCR was recovered from an adult who received the AZD1222 COVID-19 vaccine. CDR3 sequence reads: CASSIVRGKGTEAFF. The CDR3 DNA reads as TGTGCCAGTAGTATAGTTAGGGGGAAGGGCACTGAAGCTTTCTTT.